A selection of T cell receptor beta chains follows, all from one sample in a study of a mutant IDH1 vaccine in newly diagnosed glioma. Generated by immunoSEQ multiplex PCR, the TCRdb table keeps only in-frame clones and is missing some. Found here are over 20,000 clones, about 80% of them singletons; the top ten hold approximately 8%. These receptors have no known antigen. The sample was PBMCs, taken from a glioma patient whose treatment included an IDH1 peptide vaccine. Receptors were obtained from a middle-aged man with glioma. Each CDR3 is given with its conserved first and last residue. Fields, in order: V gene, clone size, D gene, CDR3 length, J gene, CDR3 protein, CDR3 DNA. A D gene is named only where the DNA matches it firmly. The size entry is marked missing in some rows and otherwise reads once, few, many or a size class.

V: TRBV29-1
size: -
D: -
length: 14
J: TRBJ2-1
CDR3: CSVDQGGPGNEQFF
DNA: TGCAGCGTTGATCAGGGGGGCCCCGGGAATGAGCAGTTCTTC

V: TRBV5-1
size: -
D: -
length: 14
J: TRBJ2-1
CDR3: CASSLSGGYDEQFF
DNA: TGCGCCAGCAGCTTGAGTGGAGGGTATGATGAGCAGTTCTTC

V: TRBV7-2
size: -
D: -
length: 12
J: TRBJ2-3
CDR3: CASSPSGDTQYF
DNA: TGTGCCAGCAGCCCATCAGGAGATACGCAGTATTTT

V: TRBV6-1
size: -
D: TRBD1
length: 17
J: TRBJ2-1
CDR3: CASSEEGQGASYNEQFF
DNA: TGTGCCAGCAGTGAAGAGGGACAGGGGGCCTCCTACAATGAGCAGTTCTTC

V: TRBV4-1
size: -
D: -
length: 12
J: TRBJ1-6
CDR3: CASSQGSSPLHF
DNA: TGCGCCAGCAGCCAAGGGTCTTCACCCCTCCACTTT

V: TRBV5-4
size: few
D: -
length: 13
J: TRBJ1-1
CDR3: CASSFHGNTEAFF
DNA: TGTGCCAGCAGCTTCCACGGGAACACTGAAGCTTTCTTT

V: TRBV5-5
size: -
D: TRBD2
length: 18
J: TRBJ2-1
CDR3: CASSLRTSGGLQLNEQFF
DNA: TGTGCCAGCAGCCTCAGGACTAGCGGGGGACTACAGTTGAATGAGCAGTTCTTC

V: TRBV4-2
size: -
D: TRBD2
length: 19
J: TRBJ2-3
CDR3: CASSQKGLAGGPGTDTQYF
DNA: TGTGCCAGCAGCCAAAAGGGACTAGCGGGAGGCCCGGGGACAGATACGCAGTATTTT

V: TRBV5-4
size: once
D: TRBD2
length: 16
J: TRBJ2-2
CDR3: CASSSGLAGGTGELFF
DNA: TGTGCCAGCAGCTCGGGACTAGCGGGAGGGACCGGGGAGCTGTTTTTT

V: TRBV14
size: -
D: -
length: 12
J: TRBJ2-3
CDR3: CASSQVTDTQYF
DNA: TGTGCCAGCAGCCAAGTGACAGATACGCAGTATTTT

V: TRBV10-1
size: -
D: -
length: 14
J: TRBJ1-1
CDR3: CASSESVRGTEAFF
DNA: TGCGCCAGCAGTGAATCTGTTCGGGGGACTGAAGCTTTCTTT

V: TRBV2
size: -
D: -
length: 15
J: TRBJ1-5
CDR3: CASNLLGYSNQPQHF
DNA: TGTGCCAGCAACCTATTAGGGTATAGCAATCAGCCCCAGCATTTT

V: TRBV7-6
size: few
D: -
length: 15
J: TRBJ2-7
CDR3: CASSLGQRISYEQYF
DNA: TGTGCCAGCAGCTTAGGTCAGAGAATCTCCTACGAGCAGTACTTC

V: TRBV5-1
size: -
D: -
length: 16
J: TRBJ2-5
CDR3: CASSLGAGSYQGTQYF
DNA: TGCGCCAGCAGCTTGGGTGCGGGCTCGTACCAAGGGACCCAGTACTTC

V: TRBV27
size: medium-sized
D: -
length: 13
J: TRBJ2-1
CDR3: CASSLSMPPGQFF
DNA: TGTGCCAGCAGTTTATCGATGCCCCCAGGGCAGTTCTTC

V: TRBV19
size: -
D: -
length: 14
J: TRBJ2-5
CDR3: CASRKTGHQETQYF
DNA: TGTGCCAGTAGAAAAACGGGACACCAAGAGACCCAGTACTTC

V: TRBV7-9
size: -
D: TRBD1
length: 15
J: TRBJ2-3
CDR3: CASSLGGAATDTQYF
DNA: TGTGCCAGCAGCCTAGGGGGCGCGGCCACAGATACGCAGTATTTT

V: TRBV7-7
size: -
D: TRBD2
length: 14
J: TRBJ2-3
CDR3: CASSLGGRADTQYF
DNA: TGTGCCAGCAGCTTAGGCGGGAGGGCCGATACGCAGTATTTT

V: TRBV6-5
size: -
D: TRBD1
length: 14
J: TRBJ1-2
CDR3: CASIDRGGGYGYTF
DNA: TGTGCCAGCATTGACAGGGGAGGAGGGTATGGCTACACCTTC

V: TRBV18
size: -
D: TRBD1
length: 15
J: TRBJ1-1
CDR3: CASSPPSGTGFEAFF
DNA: TGTGCCAGCTCACCACCGTCTGGGACAGGGTTTGAAGCTTTCTTT

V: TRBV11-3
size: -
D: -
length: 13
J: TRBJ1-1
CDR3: CASSVQGLPEAFF
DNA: TGTGCCAGCAGCGTACAGGGATTACCTGAAGCTTTCTTT

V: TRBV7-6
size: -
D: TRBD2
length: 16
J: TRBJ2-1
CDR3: CASTLGASGLRNEQFF
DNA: TGTGCCAGCACCTTAGGGGCTAGCGGCCTACGGAATGAGCAGTTCTTC

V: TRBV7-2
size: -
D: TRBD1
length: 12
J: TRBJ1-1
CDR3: CASSQQGTEAFF
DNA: TGTGCCAGCAGCCAACAGGGGACTGAAGCTTTCTTT

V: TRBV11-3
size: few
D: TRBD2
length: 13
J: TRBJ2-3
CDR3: CAAGTSGRDTQYF
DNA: TGTGCCGCCGGGACTAGCGGGAGAGATACGCAGTATTTT

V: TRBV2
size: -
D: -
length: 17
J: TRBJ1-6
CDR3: CASRMTERDSGDSPLHF
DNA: TGTGCCAGCAGGATGACAGAACGGGATTCCGGAGATTCACCCCTCCACTTT

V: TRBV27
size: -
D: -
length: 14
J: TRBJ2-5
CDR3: CASRESRGYETQYF
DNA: TGTGCCAGCAGGGAGAGTCGGGGTTACGAGACCCAGTACTTC

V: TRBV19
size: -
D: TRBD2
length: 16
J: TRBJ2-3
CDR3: CASSSWTSGSSNTQYF
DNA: TGTGCCAGTAGTTCCTGGACTAGCGGGAGTTCAAATACGCAGTATTTT

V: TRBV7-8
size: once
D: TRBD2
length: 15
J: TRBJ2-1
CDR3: CASSLRGGSPSEQFF
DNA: TGTGCCAGCAGCTTACGTGGCGGGAGCCCCAGTGAGCAGTTCTTC

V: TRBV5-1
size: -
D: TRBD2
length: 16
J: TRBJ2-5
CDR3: CASSPGTRVIQETQYF
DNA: TGCGCCAGCAGCCCGGGGACTAGAGTAATCCAAGAGACCCAGTACTTC

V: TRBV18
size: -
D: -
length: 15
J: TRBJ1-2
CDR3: CASSLDRSGNYGYTF
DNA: TGTGCCAGCTCACTTGACAGGTCGGGGAACTATGGCTACACCTTC

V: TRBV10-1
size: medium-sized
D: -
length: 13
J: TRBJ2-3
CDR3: CASSEPFTDTQYF
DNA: TGCGCCAGCAGTGAGCCCTTCACAGATACGCAGTATTTT

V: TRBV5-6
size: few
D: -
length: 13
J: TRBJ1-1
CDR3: CASSLGGDTEAFF
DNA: TGTGCCAGCAGCTTGGGGGGTGACACTGAAGCTTTCTTT

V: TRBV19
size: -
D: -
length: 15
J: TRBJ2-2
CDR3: CASSLTGLGPGELFF
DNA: TGTGCCAGTAGTCTTACAGGCCTGGGGCCCGGGGAGCTGTTTTTT

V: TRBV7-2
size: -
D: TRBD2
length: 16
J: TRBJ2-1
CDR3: CASSFGGTSGDNEQFF
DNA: TGTGCCAGCAGTTTTGGGGGAACTAGCGGGGACAATGAGCAGTTCTTC

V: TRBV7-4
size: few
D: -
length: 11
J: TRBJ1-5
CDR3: CASSLNQPQHF
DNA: TGTGCCAGCAGCCTTAATCAGCCCCAGCATTTT

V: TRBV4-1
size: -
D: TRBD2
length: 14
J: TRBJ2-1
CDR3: CASSQTSGYNEQFF
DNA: TGCGCCAGCAGCCAAACTAGCGGTTACAATGAGCAGTTCTTC

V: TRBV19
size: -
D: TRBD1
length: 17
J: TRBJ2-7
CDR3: CASSPLGRDSLSYEQYF
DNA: TGTGCCAGTAGTCCTCTCGGTCGGGACAGCCTCTCCTACGAGCAGTACTTC

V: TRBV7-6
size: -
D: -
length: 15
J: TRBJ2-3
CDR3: CASSLVGLAADTQYF
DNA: TGTGCCAGCAGCTTAGTAGGGCTAGCCGCAGATACGCAGTATTTT

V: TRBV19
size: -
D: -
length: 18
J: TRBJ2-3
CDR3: CASSISPVGGPITDTQYF
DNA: TGTGCCAGTAGTATCTCCCCGGTGGGGGGGCCGATCACAGATACGCAGTATTTT

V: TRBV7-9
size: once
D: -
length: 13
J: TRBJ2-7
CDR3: CASSLSSSYEQYF
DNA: TGTGCCAGCAGCTTAAGCAGCTCCTACGAGCAGTACTTC

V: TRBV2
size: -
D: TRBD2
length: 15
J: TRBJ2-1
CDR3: CASSGPLAGGDEQFF
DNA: TGTGCCAGCAGTGGTCCACTAGCGGGAGGAGATGAGCAGTTCTTC

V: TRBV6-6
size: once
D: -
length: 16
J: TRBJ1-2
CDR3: CASTSVTETRASGYTF
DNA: TGTGCCAGCACCTCAGTAACCGAAACGCGCGCGAGTGGCTACACCTTC

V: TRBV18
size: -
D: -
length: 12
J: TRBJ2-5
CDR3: CATNDIQETQYF
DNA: TGTGCCACCAACGACATTCAAGAGACCCAGTACTTC

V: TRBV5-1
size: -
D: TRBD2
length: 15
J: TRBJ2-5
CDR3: CASSSGLAEGETQYF
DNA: TGCGCCAGCAGCTCCGGACTAGCGGAGGGGGAGACCCAGTACTTC

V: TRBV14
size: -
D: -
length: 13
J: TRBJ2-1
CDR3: CASSQDLYNEQFF
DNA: TGTGCCAGCAGCCAAGATCTTTACAATGAGCAGTTCTTC

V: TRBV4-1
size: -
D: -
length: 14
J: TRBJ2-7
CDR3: CASSQDNDGYEQYF
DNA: TGCGCCAGCAGCCAAGATAACGACGGCTACGAGCAGTACTTC

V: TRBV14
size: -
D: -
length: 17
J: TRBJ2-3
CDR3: CASSQDQSGYGTDTQYF
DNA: TGTGCCAGCAGCCAAGATCAGTCGGGTTATGGAACAGATACGCAGTATTTT

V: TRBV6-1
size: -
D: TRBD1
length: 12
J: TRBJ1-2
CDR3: CASSGQGHGYTF
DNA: TGTGCCAGCAGTGGACAGGGGCATGGCTACACCTTC

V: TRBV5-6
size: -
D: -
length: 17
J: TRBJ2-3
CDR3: CASSSFWRGVDTDTQYF
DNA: TGTGCCAGCAGCAGCTTTTGGAGGGGGGTTGACACAGATACGCAGTATTTT

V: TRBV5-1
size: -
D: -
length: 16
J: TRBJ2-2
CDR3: CASSLAPDRATGELFF
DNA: TGCGCCAGCAGCTTGGCCCCGGACAGAGCCACCGGGGAGCTGTTTTTT

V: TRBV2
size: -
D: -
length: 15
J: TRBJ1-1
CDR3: CASSDEQQVRDGAFF
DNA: TGTGCCAGCAGTGATGAACAGCAGGTACGTGATGGAGCTTTCTTT

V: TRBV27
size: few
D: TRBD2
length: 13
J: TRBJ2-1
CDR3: CASSGLAGAEQFF
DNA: TGTGCCAGCAGCGGACTAGCGGGAGCTGAGCAGTTCTTC

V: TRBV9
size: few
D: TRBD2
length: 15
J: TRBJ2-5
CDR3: CASSGGLAGAETQYF
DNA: TGTGCCAGCAGCGGGGGACTAGCGGGAGCAGAGACCCAGTACTTC

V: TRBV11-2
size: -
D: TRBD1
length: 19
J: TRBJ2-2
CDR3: CASSYYRGTRNQNTGELFF
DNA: TGTGCCAGCAGCTATTACAGGGGAACCCGAAATCAAAACACCGGGGAGCTGTTTTTT

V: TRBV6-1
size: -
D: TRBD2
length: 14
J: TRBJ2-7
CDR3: CASSEAGGRHEQYF
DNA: TGTGCCAGCAGTGAAGCGGGAGGGAGGCACGAGCAGTACTTC

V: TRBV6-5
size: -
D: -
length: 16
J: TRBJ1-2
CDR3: CASSYSQGPVNYGYTF
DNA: TGTGCCAGCAGTTACTCTCAGGGTCCGGTTAACTATGGCTACACCTTC

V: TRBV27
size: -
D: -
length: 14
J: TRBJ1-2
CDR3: CASSFREVSDGYTF
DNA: TGTGCCAGCAGTTTCAGGGAAGTGTCGGATGGCTACACCTTC

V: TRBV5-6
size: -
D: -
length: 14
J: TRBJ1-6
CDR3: CASSVDGYKSPLHF
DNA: TGTGCCAGCAGCGTCGACGGATATAAATCACCCCTCCACTTT

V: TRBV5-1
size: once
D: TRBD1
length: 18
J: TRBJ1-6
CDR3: CASSSGQVLGSYNSPLHF
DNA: TGCGCCAGCAGCTCCGGACAGGTTTTAGGATCCTATAATTCACCCCTCCACTTT